These 24 T cell receptor beta chains share one sample of origin, sequenced in a study of early T cells in non-severe SARS-CoV-2 infection. One entry per CDR3 protein, called by TCRdb with MiXCR from the 5' RACE reads. This table holds tens of thousands of distinct CDR3 sequences, about 6% found once. The sequencing input was whole blood. These receptors all come from an adult who was a healthcare worker with PCR-confirmed SARS-CoV-2 infection or an uninfected control (not recorded which).

This clonotype was counted at least ten times. The chain employs TRBV18 and TRBJ2-4, with TRBD2 matching over 7 bases. V shed 6 bases, J shed 7 bases, and the junction held 0 bases outside the gene matches. Germline CDR1 and CDR2: KGHSH and LQKENI. The CDR3 contains 11 residues. CDR3 bases: TGTGCCAGCTCGGGAGGGAACATTCAGTACTTC. Amino acids: CASSGGNIQYF.

The rearrangement uses TRBV3-1 and TRBJ2-3, with D possibly matching TRBD2 (7 bases). V was trimmed by 8 bases and J by 0 bases, leaving 9 bases between them. Germline V gene lookup returns CDR1 LGHDT and CDR2 YNNKEL (reference sequence). The CDR3 runs 13 residues. In DNA, the CDR3 is TGTGCCAGCGGGGGGGCTAGCACAGATACGCAGTATTTT. Residues: CASGGASTDTQYF.

The CDR3 is CASSVARQGNYGYTF. The CDR3 DNA is TGTGCCAGCAGCGTAGCTCGGCAGGGAAACTATGGCTACACCTTC. J is TRBJ1-2 and V is TRBV9; D perhaps matches TRBD1 (5 bases). The CDR3 is made up of 15 amino acids. Per the germline V gene, CDR1 is SGDLS and CDR2 is YYNGEE. With 0 bases removed from V and 2 bases from J, the gap between germline ends came to 11 bases.

This clonotype occurred many times. V usage is TRBV5-4 and J usage is TRBJ1-4; perhaps TRBD1 as D (5 bases). This CDR3 has 17 amino acids. V dropped 0 bases and J dropped 0 bases, with 12 bases sitting between them. The germline V gene encodes CDR1 SGHNT and CDR2 YYREEE (reference sequence). As DNA, the CDR3 is TGTGCCAGCAGCTTGGATCCACAGGCCGCAACTAATGAAAAACTGTTTTTT. It is translated as CASSLDPQAATNEKLFF.

This clonotype was observed at least ten times. V usage is TRBV6-1 and J usage is TRBJ2-3; 10 nucleotides align to TRBD2. The germline CDR1 and CDR2 sequences are MNHNS and SASEGT. Trimming took 7 bases from V and 5 from J; bases not matched to a gene: 6. The CDR3 covers 14 residues. CDR3 sequence: CASTKLAGRDTQYF. CDR3 DNA: TGTGCCAGCACGAAACTAGCGGGGAGAGATACGCAGTATTTT.

Concerning this clonotype itself: Being one base from a much bigger clone, this may be a read error. Since no conserved phenylalanine or tryptophan closes the CDR3, a read error is the likely cause. The chain joins TRBV6-5 to TRBJ2-5; 7 nucleotides agree with TRBD2. Germline V gene lookup returns CDR1 MNHEY and CDR2 SVGAGI. Trimming at V came to 8 bases and at J to 4 bases, leaving 7 bases not matched to a gene. This CDR3 comprises 13 residues. This CDR3 is CASGSAGRETQYL. In DNA form, the CDR3 reads TGTGCCAGCGGATCAGCGGGAAGAGAGACCCAGTACCTC.

There are many counts of this clonotype. The chain joins TRBV11-2 to TRBJ1-4; possibly TRBD1 for D (6 bases). V gave up 5 bases and J gave up 8 bases, with 18 bases separating them. Germline V CDR1 and CDR2: SGHAT, FQNNGV. The CDR3 spans 15 residues. CDR3 DNA: TGTGCCAGCAGCCCCTTTGGGGGCGTGGGAGAAAAACTGTTTTTT. It codes for CASSPFGGVGEKLFF.

The chain couples TRBV20-1 to TRBJ2-7; D is possibly TRBD2 (6 bases). Per the germline V gene, CDR1 is DFQATT and CDR2 is SNEGSKA (reference sequence). Trimming shortened V by 7 bases and J by 3 bases, and 10 bases separated the two germline ends. CDR3 length: 11 amino acids. CDR3 in DNA: TGCAGTGTATTGGGACTCTACGAGCAGTACTTC. It specifies CSVLGLYEQYF.

This clonotype has at least ten counts. The chain recombines TRBV3-1 with TRBJ1-5; D is ambiguous. In germline, CDR1 is LGHDT, CDR2 YNNKEL (reference sequence). The CDR3 length is 13 residues. V was trimmed by 1 base and J by 3 bases, leaving 4 bases between them. The CDR3 DNA reads as TGTGCCAGCAGCCAAGGGATCAATCAGCCCCAGCATTTT. Amino acid sequence: CASSQGINQPQHF.

This clonotype has a count of ten or more. The V and J genes are TRBV2 and TRBJ2-5; D not resolved. The V gene lost 2 bases and the J gene lost 7 bases, with 11 bases spanning the gap. CDR3 size: 13 residues. Germline V lookup: CDR1 SNHLY, CDR2 FYNNEI. As DNA, the CDR3 is TGTGCCAGCAGTGAATTGGCGAGAGGGACCCAGTACTTC. It codes for CASSELARGTQYF.

This clonotype showed up many times. This chain links TRBV5-4 with TRBJ2-1; 10 bases are shared with TRBD2. The CDR3 has 14 amino acids. CDR1 SGHNT and CDR2 YYREEE come from the germline V gene (reference sequence). J gave up 4 bases and V 6 bases, and 4 bases lay outside the gene matches. The CDR3 reads CASILAGVYNEQFF. In DNA form, the CDR3 reads TGTGCCAGCATCCTAGCGGGGGTTTACAATGAGCAGTTCTTC. The full variable domain, with the rest looked up from reference TRBV5-4 and TRBJ2-1, is ETGVTQSPTHLIKTRGQQVTLRCSSQSGHNTVSWYQQALGQGPQFIFQYYREEENGRGNFPPRFSGLQFPNYSSELNVNALELDDSALYLCASILAGVYNEQFFGPGTRLTVL.

This clonotype has at least ten counts. V usage is TRBV12-3 or TRBV12-4 and J usage is TRBJ2-5, with 8 bases fitting TRBD2. The CDR3 loop spans 14 amino acids. Trimming took 6 bases from V and 1 from J; bases not matched to a gene: 4. The CDR3 DNA is TGTGCCAGCAGGCGGACTAGCATCCAAGAGACCCAGTACTTC. It is translated as CASRRTSIQETQYF.

This clonotype was seen many times. The chain is built from TRBV6-1 and TRBJ2-7; possibly TRBD1 for D (6 bases). The CDR3 runs 13 residues. Germline V gene data show CDR1 as MNHNS and CDR2 as SASEGT. V lost 6 bases and J lost 2, with 11 bases in between. CDR3 nucleotide sequence: TGTGCCAGCAGCACAGGGTTCACCTACGAGCAGTACTTC. As protein: CASSTGFTYEQYF.

There are many counts of this clonotype. The chain uses TRBV24-1 and TRBJ2-1, with D maybe TRBD1 (6 bases). V shed 3 bases and J shed 6 bases, with 17 bases lying between them. Germline V lookup: CDR1 KGHDR, CDR2 SFDVKD. The CDR3 consists of 16 residues. CDR3 region: CATSDLQGMGFNEQFF. In nucleotides, the CDR3 is TGTGCCACCAGTGATCTACAGGGAATGGGGTTCAATGAGCAGTTCTTC.

In its sample, this clonotype is medium-sized (0.01 to 0.1%). The rearrangement joins TRBV5-6 to TRBJ2-7; D unresolved. This CDR3 contains 11 residues. With 3 bases removed from V and 1 base from J, the gap between germline ends came to 2 bases. CDR1 is SGHDT, CDR2 YYEEEE, per germline. This CDR3 is CASSSSYEQYF. CDR3 nucleotide sequence: TGTGCCAGCAGCTCATCCTACGAGCAGTACTTC. The variable domain in full, with the rest retrieved from reference TRBV5-6 and TRBJ2-7, is DAGVTQSPTHLIKTRGQQVTLRCSPKSGHDTVSWYQQALGQGPQFIFQYYEEEERQRGNFPDRFSGHQFPNYSSELNVNALLLGDSALYLCASSSSYEQYFGPGTRLTVT.

This clonotype was observed many times. The chain is built from TRBV5-1 and TRBJ2-5; D is perhaps TRBD1 or TRBD2 (5 bases each). The V end lost 5 bases, the J end lost 1 base, and 9 bases lay between the germline ends. CDR3 length equals 13 residues. Germline loops: CDR1 SGHRS, CDR2 YFSETQ. The CDR3 region is CASRRGAQETQYF. CDR3 nucleotides: TGCGCCAGCAGGCGAGGGGCCCAAGAGACCCAGTACTTC.

This clonotype was seen ten or more times. The V and J genes are TRBV11-2 and TRBJ2-2; perhaps D is TRBD1 or TRBD2 (7 bases each). This CDR3 has 15 residues. The V and J ends lost 8 bases and 3 bases respectively, with 16 bases between them. Germline values: CDR1 SGHAT, CDR2 FQNNGV. Here the CDR3 DNA reads TGTGCCAGCCGGCAGGGGGGGAGCTACACCGGGGAGCTGTTTTTT. It is translated as CASRQGGSYTGELFF. The full variable domain, rest sourced from reference TRBV11-2 and TRBJ2-2, is EAGVAQSPRYKIIEKRQSVAFWCNPISGHATLYWYQQILGQGPKLLIQFQNNGVVDDSQLPKDRFSAERLKGVDSTLKIQPAKLEDSAVYLCASRQGGSYTGELFFGEGSRLTVL.

The V and J genes are TRBV9 and TRBJ1-2; D remains ambiguous. The CDR3 is made up of 14 amino acids. V dropped 1 base and J dropped 3 bases, with 10 bases sitting between them. Per the germline V gene, CDR1 is SGDLS and CDR2 is YYNGEE. CDR3 coding DNA: TGTGCCAGCAGCGTATTGGTATCGGACTATGGCTACACCTTC. Amino acids: CASSVLVSDYGYTF.

By its share, this clonotype is medium-sized. This CDR3 is CASSLLWRRYEQYF. In DNA, the CDR3 is TGTGCCAGTAGCCTGCTTTGGCGTCGCTACGAGCAGTACTTC. V and J are TRBV19 and TRBJ2-7; no reliable D call. This CDR3 spans 14 amino acids. Trimming took 6 bases from V and 3 from J, leaving 15 bases between them. The V gene's germline CDR1 is LNHDA and CDR2 SQIVND (reference sequence).

This clonotype was detected ten times or more. The chain uses TRBV7-3 and TRBJ2-7; 10 bases line up with TRBD1. The CDR3 consists of 16 residues. V lost 2 bases to trimming and J lost 1 base; unmatched junction nucleotides: 5. Germline values: CDR1 SGHTA, CDR2 FQGTGA. In nucleotides, the CDR3 is TGTGCCAGCAGCTTAGTACCGGGACAGGGGTCCTACGAGCAGTACTTC. Translated: CASSLVPGQGSYEQYF.

Comment on this clonotype: A much larger clonotype is one base distant, so this may be a read error. The chain carries TRBV20-1 and TRBJ1-4; 10 bases are a match to TRBD1. With V trimmed by 6 bases and J by 4 bases, 5 bases remained unmatched. The CDR3 is 14 residues long. Germline lookup yields CDR1 DFQATT and CDR2 SNEGSKA (reference sequence). The chain's CDR3 is CSAMGTGDNEKLFF. In DNA, the CDR3 is TGCAGTGCAATGGGGACAGGGGATAATGAAAAACTGTTTTTT.

This clonotype was observed a few times. This chain connects TRBV28 to TRBJ2-4; D not certain. V was trimmed by 4 bases and J by 1 base, leaving 11 bases between them. Germline CDR1 reads MDHEN; CDR2 reads SYDVKM. This CDR3 has 15 amino acids. The CDR3 DNA sequence: TGTGCCAGCAGTTCCCTAGAAAGGGCCAAAAACATTCAGTACTTC. Amino acid sequence: CASSSLERAKNIQYF.

This rearrangement joins TRBV7-9 to TRBJ1-1; D perhaps matches TRBD1 (6 bases). V dropped 3 bases and J dropped 7 bases, with 9 bases sitting between them. This CDR3 spans 12 amino acids. Germline assignment: CDR1 SEHNR and CDR2 FQNEAQ (reference sequence). DNA for the CDR3: TGTGCCAGCAGCTTCGGACAGATTGAAGCTTTCTTT. Protein: CASSFGQIEAFF.

This clonotype was detected ten times or more. This chain uses TRBV3-1 with TRBJ2-5, with 10 bases aligning to TRBD1. Germline trimming cut 3 bases from V and 1 base from J; bases unmatched to any gene: 5. The length of the CDR3 is 16 residues. Germline loops: CDR1 LGHDT, CDR2 YNNKEL (reference sequence). CDR3 DNA: TGTGCCAGCAGCCAGTTTGGGACAGGGGCCCAAGAGACCCAGTACTTC. It specifies CASSQFGTGAQETQYF.